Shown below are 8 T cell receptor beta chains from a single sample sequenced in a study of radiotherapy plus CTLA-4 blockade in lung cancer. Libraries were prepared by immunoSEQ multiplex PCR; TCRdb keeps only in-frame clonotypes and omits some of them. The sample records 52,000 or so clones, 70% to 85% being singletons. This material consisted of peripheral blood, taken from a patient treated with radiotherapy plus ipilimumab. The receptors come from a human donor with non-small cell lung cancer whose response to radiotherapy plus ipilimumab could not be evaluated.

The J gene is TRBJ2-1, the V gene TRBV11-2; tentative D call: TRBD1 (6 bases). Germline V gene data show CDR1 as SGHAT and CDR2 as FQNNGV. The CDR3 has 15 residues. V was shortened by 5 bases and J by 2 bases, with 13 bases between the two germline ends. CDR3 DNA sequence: TGTGCCAGCAGCCCTATCTCAGGGGCCTACAATGAGCAGTTCTTC. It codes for CASSPISGAYNEQFF.

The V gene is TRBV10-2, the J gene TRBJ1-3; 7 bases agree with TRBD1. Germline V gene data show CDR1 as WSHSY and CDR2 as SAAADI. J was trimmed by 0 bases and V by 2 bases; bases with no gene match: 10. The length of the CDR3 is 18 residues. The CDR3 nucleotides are TGCGCCAGCAGTGAGGGAGGGGGCCGACACCGCTCTGGAAACACCATATATTTT. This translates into CASSEGGGRHRSGNTIYF.

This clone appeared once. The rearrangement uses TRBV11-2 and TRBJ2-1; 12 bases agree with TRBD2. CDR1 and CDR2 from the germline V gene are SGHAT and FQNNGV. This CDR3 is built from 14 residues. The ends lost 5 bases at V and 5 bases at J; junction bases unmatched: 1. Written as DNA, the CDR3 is TGTGCCAGCAGCAGGACTAGCGGGAACAATGAGCAGTTCTTC. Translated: CASSRTSGNNEQFF.

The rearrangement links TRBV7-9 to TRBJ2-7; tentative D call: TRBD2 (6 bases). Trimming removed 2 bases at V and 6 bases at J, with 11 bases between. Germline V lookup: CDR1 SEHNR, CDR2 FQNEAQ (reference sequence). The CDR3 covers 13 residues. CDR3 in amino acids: CASSLTGGGEQYF. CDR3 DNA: TGTGCCAGCAGCTTAACCGGGGGAGGCGAGCAGTACTTC.

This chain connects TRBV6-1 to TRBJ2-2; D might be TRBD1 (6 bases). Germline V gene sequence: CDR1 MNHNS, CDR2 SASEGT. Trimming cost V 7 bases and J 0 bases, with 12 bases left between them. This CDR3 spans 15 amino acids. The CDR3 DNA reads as TGTGCCAGCACCCGACGGACAGCGAACACCGGGGAGCTGTTTTTT. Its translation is CASTRRTANTGELFF.

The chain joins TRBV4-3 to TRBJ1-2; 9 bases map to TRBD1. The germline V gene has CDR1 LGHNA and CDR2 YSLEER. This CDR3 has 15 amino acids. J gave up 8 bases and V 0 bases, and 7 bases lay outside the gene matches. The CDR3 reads CASSQDNRGPGGYTF. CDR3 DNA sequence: TGCGCCAGCAGCCAAGATAACAGGGGGCCTGGAGGCTACACCTTC.

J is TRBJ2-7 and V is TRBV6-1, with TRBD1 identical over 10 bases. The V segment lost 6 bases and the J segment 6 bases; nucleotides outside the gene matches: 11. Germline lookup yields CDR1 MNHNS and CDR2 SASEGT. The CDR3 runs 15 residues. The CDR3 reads CASSRRDRGTGEQYF. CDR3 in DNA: TGTGCCAGCAGCCGCCGGGACAGGGGAACGGGCGAGCAGTACTTC.

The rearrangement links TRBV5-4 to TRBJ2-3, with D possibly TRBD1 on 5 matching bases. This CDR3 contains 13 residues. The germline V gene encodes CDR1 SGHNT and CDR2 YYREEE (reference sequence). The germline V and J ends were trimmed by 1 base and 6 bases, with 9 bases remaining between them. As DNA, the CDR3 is TGTGCCAGCAGCTTGAGGGGTGGGGATACGCAGTATTTT. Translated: CASSLRGGDTQYF.